This TCR beta chain was sequenced during a study of T cells after yellow fever vaccination. Whole-study findings and limits: A minor fraction of clonotypes spanned both CD4 and CD8 compartments.

MiXCR was run by TCRdb on the 5' RACE reads, yielding one entry per CDR3 protein. The sample yields some 550,000 distinct CDR3 sequences, over 15% seen once. There are a few counts of this clonotype. Its specificity is not known. The CDR3 has 13 residues. Germline V CDR1 and CDR2: ENHRY, SYGVKD. Losses at the gene ends were 3 bases for V and 12 bases for J; bases not matched to a gene: 8. The receptor was isolated from a man aged 25-45 years who received the YFV17D yellow fever vaccine. The sample in question was PBMCs, obtained 15 days after the yellow fever booster vaccination. The genes are TRBV10-3 and TRBJ2-4, with 7 bases lining up with TRBD2. This chain's CDR3 is CAISDALAATQYF. CDR3 sequence (DNA): TGTGCCATCAGTGATGCGCTAGCGGCCACTCAGTACTTC.